This TCR beta chain was captured by sequencing in a study of T-cell memory formation after mild COVID-19. The CDR3 consists of 16 residues. Trimming took off 3 bases at V and 0 bases at J, with 12 bases between the two ends. TCRdb re-derived calls from the 5' RACE reads in MiXCR, one entry per CDR3 protein. The sample lists roughly 600,000 distinct CDR3 sequences, more than 15% occurring once. This clonotype was detected a few times. Sequencing was done on a sample of PBMCs or a T cell subset sorted from them (not recorded which). The gene calls are TRBV12-3 or TRBV12-4 and TRBJ2-1, with D perhaps TRBD2 (5 bases). The receptor was isolated from an adult woman who had mild COVID-19 (a few samples of this study predate the infection). Cell type and time point are not known. The CDR3 sequence: CASSLFSGGSYNEQFF. For the CDR3, the DNA is TGTGCCAGCAGTTTGTTCAGCGGAGGCTCCTACAATGAGCAGTTCTTC.